The 14 T cell receptor beta chains below all came from one sample that was sequenced in a study of beta chain features in type 1 diabetes. Regarding the study as a whole: Moderately but significantly shorter TCRB CDR3s were found in Type 1 diabetes patients in all four CD4+ subsets.

No antigen is known for these receptors. The isolated RNA, all of it, was reverse transcribed, so expressed TCRB transcripts were what got sequenced. Profiling relied on immunoSEQ multiplex PCR, and the TCRdb table lists in-frame clones only, not all of them. The sample gives under 400,000 clones, around 13% of which show up once; around 0.0099% is in the top ten. Input material: naive CD4+ T cells from blood. The receptor source for this set is a woman aged 18-29 years with type 1 diabetes.

This chain joins TRBV4-1 and TRBJ2-1; 7 bases agree with TRBD2. The V gene's germline CDR1 is MGHRA and CDR2 YSYEKL. V lost 3 bases to trimming and J lost 7 bases; unmatched junction nucleotides: 9. CDR3 length equals 15 residues. CDR3 bases: TGCGCCAGCAGCCACGCAAGCGGGACCGTGAATGAGCAGTTCTTC. Its translation is CASSHASGTVNEQFF.

The chain uses TRBV28 and TRBJ2-4; 8 bases are shared with TRBD1. Germline CDR1 is MDHEN and CDR2 is SYDVKM. V was clipped by 6 bases and J by 3 bases; unmatched bases: 4. The CDR3 has 14 residues. The CDR3 spells CASSQGQDKNIQYF. The CDR3 nucleotides read TGTGCCAGCAGCCAGGGACAGGACAAAAACATTCAGTACTTC.

V gene TRBV18 combines with J gene TRBJ1-2, with a weak D call TRBD1 (5 bases). The CDR3 sequence is 14 residues long. Germline CDR1 is KGHSH and CDR2 is LQKENI. V was pared by 3 bases and J by 10 bases, with 18 bases between. CDR3 region: CASSPSGDHFDYTF. DNA of the CDR3: TGTGCCAGCTCACCCTCGGGGGACCACTTTGACTACACCTTC.

Only a few counts were recorded for this clone. V gene TRBV27 combines with J gene TRBJ1-5, with D hard to call. Between the trimmed V and J ends, which lost 5 bases and 1 base, there was a span of 9 bases. CDR1 is MNHEY, CDR2 SMNVEV, per germline (reference sequence). The CDR3 runs 14 residues. The CDR3 region has the DNA TGTGCCAGCAGTCCGAACAGCAGCAATCAGCCCCAGCATTTT. Translating it yields CASSPNSSNQPQHF.

This clone was counted between two and nine times. The chain is built from TRBV29-1 and TRBJ2-1; D is undetermined. V was clipped by 3 bases and J by 1 base, with 19 bases between them. CDR1 is SQVTM and CDR2 is ANQGSEA in the germline V gene. CDR3 size: 17 residues. DNA for the CDR3: TGCAGCGTTGAGCTAAATCCAAGGAGTAGGTCCTACAATGAGCAGTTCTTC. Translation gives CSVELNPRSRSYNEQFF.

This clone was picked up a small number of times. The J gene is TRBJ2-5, the V gene TRBV4-1, with 11 bases lining up with TRBD2. The CDR3 length is 17 residues. Germline V gene sequence: CDR1 MGHRA, CDR2 YSYEKL. The V and J ends lost 3 bases and 1 base, in that order; junction bases with no gene match: 7. The CDR3, as DNA: TGCGCCAGCAGCCAGGCCCCCGGACTAGCGGGCCAAGAGACCCAGTACTTC. Its translation is CASSQAPGLAGQETQYF.

The chain has TRBV2 and TRBJ1-5; 11 bases are shared with TRBD1. The V gene's germline CDR1 is SNHLY and CDR2 FYNNEI. Trimming cost V 4 bases and J 6 bases; bases outside gene matches: 5. The CDR3 extends over 15 amino acids. The CDR3 sequence is CASSGDRGGLQPQHF. The CDR3 coding sequence is TGTGCCAGCAGTGGGGACAGGGGGGGTCTTCAGCCCCAGCATTTT.

CDR3 coding DNA: TGTGCCAGCAGCCCTGGCGGGGGAGGTACGCAGTATTTT. Its protein product is CASSPGGGGTQYF. The chain uses TRBV9 and TRBJ2-3; 7 nucleotides match TRBD2. In germline, CDR1 is SGDLS, CDR2 YYNGEE. V trimming: 4 bases; J trimming: 8 bases; junction bases outside the gene matches: 7. The CDR3 is made up of 13 amino acids.

This clone occurred a few times. The V call is TRBV6-5, the J call TRBJ2-1; 8 bases map to TRBD1. Germline-derived CDR1 and CDR2 are MNHEY and SVGAGI. The CDR3 runs to 14 residues. V gave up 5 bases and J gave up 4 bases; unmatched junction bases: 4. The CDR3 sequence is CASSVQGAYNEQFF. DNA of the CDR3: TGTGCCAGCAGTGTTCAGGGGGCTTACAATGAGCAGTTCTTC.

The V call is TRBV7-9, the J call TRBJ2-7, with D possibly matching TRBD1 (6 bases). This CDR3 region has 14 residues. Germline V gene lookup returns CDR1 SEHNR and CDR2 FQNEAQ (reference sequence). Trimming shortened V by 8 bases and J by 2 bases, and 16 bases separated the two germline ends. CDR3 protein: CASSRAGEPYEQYF. DNA of the CDR3: TGTGCCAGCTCCCGGGCAGGGGAGCCCTACGAGCAGTACTTC.

V and J are TRBV27 and TRBJ1-1; a weak D match, TRBD1 (5 bases). Trimming cost V 5 bases and J 6 bases, with 19 bases left between them. CDR3 length: 15 residues. Germline assignment: CDR1 MNHEY and CDR2 SMNVEV (reference sequence). CDR3: CASSLYLGVKAEAFF. DNA for the CDR3: TGTGCCAGCAGTCTCTACCTAGGGGTAAAGGCTGAAGCTTTCTTT.

In its sample, this clone was seen a few times. The genes are TRBV5-1 and TRBJ1-1; TRBD1 agrees at 9 bases. Losses at the gene ends were 3 bases for V and 9 bases for J; bases not matched to a gene: 3. CDR3 length equals 12 residues. Germline V gene lookup returns CDR1 SGHRS and CDR2 YFSETQ. CDR3 coding DNA: TGCGCCAGCAGCTCGGACAGGGGAAAAGCTTTCTTT. Its translation is CASSSDRGKAFF.

There are a few counts of this clone. The V gene is TRBV10-3, the J gene TRBJ2-3, with a possible D match to TRBD2 (6 bases). The V gene's germline CDR1 is ENHRY and CDR2 SYGVKD. V lost 11 bases to trimming and J lost 5 bases, with 17 bases between them. The CDR3 spans 13 residues. Here the CDR3 DNA reads TGTGCCTCACGAACGCGGGAAGGAGATACGCAGTATTTT. Amino acid sequence: CASRTREGDTQYF.

The sample holds a few counts of this clone. This chain connects TRBV30 to TRBJ1-4, with TRBD1 as a possible D gene (5 bases). The CDR3 spans 14 residues. The germline CDR1 and CDR2 sequences are GTSNPN and SVGIG (reference sequence). V was shortened by 4 bases and J by 0 bases, with 9 bases between the two germline ends. The CDR3 reads CAWNQGTTNEKLFF. DNA of the CDR3: TGTGCCTGGAACCAGGGAACAACTAATGAAAAACTGTTTTTT.